This T cell receptor (beta chain) was profiled in a study of T cell responses to AZD1222 COVID-19 vaccine. Study results and limitations: Baseline seropositivity occurred in only a handful of AZD1222 recipients.

Assay: immunoSEQ multiplex PCR; the TCRdb copy retains only in-frame clones and omits some. The table shows over 110,000 clones, with approximately 93% occurring only once. Turning to this clone: The antigen remains undetermined.

The V end was cut by 4 bases, the J end by 1 base, with 13 bases between. CDR3 length equals 16 residues. CDR1 is SGHAT, CDR2 FQNNGV, per germline. The sequence derives from an adult who had recovered from COVID-19. The material sequenced was peripheral blood, taken after recovery from COVID-19. The chain combines TRBV11-2 with TRBJ2-2, with D hard to call. CDR3: CASSSRGLMNTGELFF. The CDR3 DNA follows: TGTGCCAGCAGCTCCCGCGGTCTCATGAACACCGGGGAGCTGTTTTTT.